The entry below gives a single TCR beta chain sequence along with its context. Assay used: immunoSEQ multiplex PCR; TCRdb lists only in-frame clones, some missing. The data contain 440,000 or so clones, 80% to 95% of them singletons. Germline CDR1 reads SGDLS; CDR2 reads YYNGEE. V lost 0 bases, J lost 2 bases, and 13 bases lay in between. This CDR3 has 16 amino acids. The source of the sample is a study of Ad26.COV2.S vaccination and SARS-CoV-2 variants. Overall study: Ad26.COV2.S was injected intramuscularly once or twice, 56 days apart.

This sample's treatment: some 20 received Ad26.COV2.S at low or high dose, single or two shots; about 5 received placebo; per-sample allocation not given. Samples were taken on day 63 after the first vaccine or placebo injection. The clonotype originates from a person aged 18 to 59 who received the Ad26.COV2.S COVID-19 vaccine or a placebo. Here the sequenced sample was peripheral blood, taken in a trial of Ad26.COV2.S vaccine versus placebo. The J gene is TRBJ2-3, the V gene TRBV9, with D uncertain. DNA of the CDR3: TGTGCCAGCAGCGTAGGGGTAGCAGACAACACAGATACGCAGTATTTT. Encoded protein: CASSVGVADNTDTQYF.